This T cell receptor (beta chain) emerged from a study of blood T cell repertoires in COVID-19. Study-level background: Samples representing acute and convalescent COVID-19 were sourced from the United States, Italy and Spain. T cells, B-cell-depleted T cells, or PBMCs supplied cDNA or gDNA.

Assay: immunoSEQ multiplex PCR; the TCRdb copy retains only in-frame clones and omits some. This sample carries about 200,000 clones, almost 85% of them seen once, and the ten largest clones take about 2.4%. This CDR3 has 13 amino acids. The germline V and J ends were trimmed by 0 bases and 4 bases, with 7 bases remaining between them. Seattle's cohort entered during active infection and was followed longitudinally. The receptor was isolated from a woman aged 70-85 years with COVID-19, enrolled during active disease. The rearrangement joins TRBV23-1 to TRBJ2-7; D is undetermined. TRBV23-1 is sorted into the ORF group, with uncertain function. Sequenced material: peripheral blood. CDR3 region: CASSQSGSYEQYF. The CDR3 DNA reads TGCGCCAGCAGTCAATCGGGCAGTTACGAGCAGTACTTC.